This is a list of T cell receptor beta chains from one sample in a study of blood T cell repertoires in COVID-19. TCRdb's copy holds only in-frame clones and misses some; the assay was immunoSEQ multiplex PCR. This sample has about 200,000 clones, with more than 75% found just once. Sequenced sample: PBMCs or T cells enriched from blood (not recorded which). The receptors come from a man aged 35 to 55 with acute COVID-19. The CDR3 runs from the conserved cysteine through the conserved F or W. The D gene is left open where the match is weak. Some rows have no size entry. The others give once, few or many, or a class for an expanded clone.

V gene	clone size	D gene	J gene	CDR3 DNA	CDR3 protein
TRBV6-5	-	TRBD2	TRBJ2-3	TGTGCCAGCAGGTCACGGGAGGCAGATACGCAGTATTTT	CASRSREADTQYF
TRBV6-6	-	-	TRBJ2-1	TGTGCCAGCAGGCCCCCTATGAGTGGTGAGCAGTTCTTC	CASRPPMSGEQFF
TRBV2	-	TRBD1	TRBJ1-2	TGTGCCAGCAGTGCACGGACAGGGGTTGGCAACTATGGCTACACCTTC	CASSARTGVGNYGYTF
TRBV28	-	-	TRBJ2-3	TGTGCCAGCAGCGGAGGGCCGATCGGTGATACGCAGTATTTT	CASSGGPIGDTQYF
TRBV4-2	-	TRBD2	TRBJ2-7	TGTGCCAGCAGCCAATACAGCGGGAGCTCCTACGAGCAGTACTTC	CASSQYSGSSYEQYF
TRBV18	-	-	TRBJ2-1	TGTGCCAGCTCACCACTAAGCAACAATGAGCAGTTCTTC	CASSPLSNNEQFF
TRBV6-1	-	-	TRBJ1-4	TGTGCCAGCAGAGAATTCAGGCGTGCAACTAATGAAAAACTGTTTTTT	CASREFRRATNEKLFF
TRBV20-1	-	TRBD2	TRBJ2-5	TGCAGTGCTAGTGTACGGCTAGCGGGGTCGGGGTGGGAGACCCAGTACTTC	CSASVRLAGSGWETQYF
TRBV30	few	-	TRBJ1-1	TGTGCCTGGGGGGAGGGGATGAACACTGAAGCTTTCTTT	CAWGEGMNTEAFF
TRBV13	-	TRBD2	TRBJ2-4	TGTGCCAGCAGCTTTACTAGCGGGAGCATAAACATTCAGTACTTC	CASSFTSGSINIQYF
TRBV7-3	-	TRBD2	TRBJ2-3	TGTGCCAGCAGCTTATCATCTAGCGGACGCACAGATACGCAGTATTTT	CASSLSSSGRTDTQYF
TRBV5-4	-	-	TRBJ1-2	TGTGTCTACTCCATGAGAGGGACAACGTATGGCTACACCTTC	CVYSMRGTTYGYTF
TRBV11-2	-	TRBD2	TRBJ2-4	TGTGCCAGCAGCTTAGCTAGCGGTCTAGCCAAAAACATTCAGTACTTC	CASSLASGLAKNIQYF
TRBV7-9	-	TRBD2	TRBJ2-7	TGTGCCAGCAGCCGCGCGGGGCGGGGGGACGAGCAGTACTTC	CASSRAGRGDEQYF
TRBV5-1	-	-	TRBJ1-1	TGCGCCAGCAGCTTGTTTAATCCTTACACTGAAGCTTTCTTT	CASSLFNPYTEAFF
TRBV7-9	-	-	TRBJ1-5	TGTGCCAGCAGCCCCCAGGGAGGTAATCAGCCCCAGCATTTT	CASSPQGGNQPQHF